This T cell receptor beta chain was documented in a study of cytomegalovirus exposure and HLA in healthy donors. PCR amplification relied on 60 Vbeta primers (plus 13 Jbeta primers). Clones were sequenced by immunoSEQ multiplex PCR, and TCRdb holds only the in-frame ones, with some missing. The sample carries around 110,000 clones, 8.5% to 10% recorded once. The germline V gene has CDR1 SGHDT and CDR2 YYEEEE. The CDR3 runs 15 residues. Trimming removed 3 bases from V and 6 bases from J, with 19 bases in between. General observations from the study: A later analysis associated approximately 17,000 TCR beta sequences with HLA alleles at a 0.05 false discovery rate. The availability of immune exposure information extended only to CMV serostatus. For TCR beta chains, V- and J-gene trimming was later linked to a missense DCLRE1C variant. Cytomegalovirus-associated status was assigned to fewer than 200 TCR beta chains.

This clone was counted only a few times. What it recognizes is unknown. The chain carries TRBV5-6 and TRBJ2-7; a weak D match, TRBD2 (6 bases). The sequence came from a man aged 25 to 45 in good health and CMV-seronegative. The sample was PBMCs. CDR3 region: CASSSRQPAGGEQYF. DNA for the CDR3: TGTGCCAGCAGCTCCCGACAGCCTGCCGGGGGCGAGCAGTACTTC.